These 10 T cell receptor beta chains originate from one sample sequenced in a study of blood T cell repertoires in COVID-19. The method was immunoSEQ multiplex PCR; TCRdb's version includes in-frame clones alone and lacks a portion of them. The profile shows roughly 500,000 clones, approximately 85% of them singletons. Sequenced sample: peripheral blood. The receptors were sampled from a human donor in a cohort sampled during active COVID-19.

The J gene is TRBJ2-3, the V gene TRBV9; 11 bases agree with TRBD2. J was trimmed by 4 bases and V by 4 bases; bases with no gene match: 23. The germline V gene encodes CDR1 SGDLS and CDR2 YYNGEE. The CDR3 extends over 21 amino acids. The CDR3 protein is CASSQPMGTSGSPGTADTQYF. The CDR3 nucleotides are TGTGCCAGCAGCCAACCGATGGGTACTAGCGGGAGCCCGGGGACGGCAGATACGCAGTATTTT. Full variable domain (outside the CDR3, taken from reference TRBV9 and TRBJ2-3): DSGVTQTPKHLITATGQRVTLRCSPRSGDLSVYWYQQSLDQGLQFLIQYYNGEERAKGNILERFSAQQFPDLHSELNLSSLELGDSALYFCASSQPMGTSGSPGTADTQYFGPGTRLTVL.

This clone came up a few times. This sequence joins TRBV30 and TRBJ1-6; possible D gene TRBD1, 5 bases. The germline V gene has CDR1 GTSNPN and CDR2 SVGIG (reference sequence). Trimming stripped 8 bases from V and 6 bases from J, with 14 bases between. This CDR3 has 13 amino acids. The CDR3 protein is CAGTGGSNSPLHF. The CDR3 coding sequence is TGTGCCGGGACCGGGGGAAGTAATTCACCCCTCCACTTT.

The J gene is TRBJ1-2, the V gene TRBV12-3 or TRBV12-4; perhaps TRBD1 as D (6 bases). The V gene lost 4 bases and the J gene lost 6 bases, with 12 bases spanning the gap. The CDR3 length is 13 residues. DNA of the CDR3: TGTGCCAGCAGTTGGGCAGGGGTCCATGGCTACACCTTC. Protein: CASSWAGVHGYTF.

J is TRBJ2-6 and V is TRBV9; no definite D call. This CDR3 spans 15 amino acids. From germline, CDR1 is SGDLS and CDR2 YYNGEE. The V end was cut by 0 bases, the J end by 0 bases, with 4 bases between. CDR3 sequence reads: CASSVVDSGANVLTF. The CDR3 DNA follows: TGTGCCAGCAGCGTAGTAGACTCTGGGGCCAACGTCCTGACTTTC.

The rearrangement joins TRBV5-5 to TRBJ1-1, with D hard to call. Germline V lookup: CDR1 SGHKS, CDR2 YYEKEE (reference sequence). The CDR3 sequence is 14 residues long. V lost 0 bases, J lost 2 bases, and 8 bases lay in between. Written as DNA, the CDR3 is TGTGCCAGCAGCTTGGAGGAGGTTAACACTGAAGCTTTCTTT. Translation: CASSLEEVNTEAFF.

V usage is TRBV7-2 and J usage is TRBJ2-1; D uncertain. The CDR3 spans 17 residues. The germline V gene encodes CDR1 SGHTA and CDR2 FQGNSA. V shed 1 base and J shed 0 bases, with 13 bases lying between them. CDR3 in DNA: TGTGCCAGCAGCTTAGTCCCGCTAGGAAGCTCCTACAATGAGCAGTTCTTC. It encodes CASSLVPLGSSYNEQFF.

This sequence joins TRBV27 and TRBJ2-7; TRBD2 is a possible D gene (6 bases). V was pared by 6 bases and J by 0 bases, with 12 bases between. CDR1 MNHEY and CDR2 SMNVEV come from the germline V gene (reference sequence). CDR3 length: 14 residues. CDR3 residues: CASRPGLTSYEQYF. The CDR3 DNA reads TGTGCCAGCAGACCGGGACTCACCTCCTACGAGCAGTACTTC.

The chain links TRBV5-1 to TRBJ2-5, with TRBD2 matching over 7 bases. Per the germline V gene, CDR1 is SGHRS and CDR2 is YFSETQ. Trimming took 2 bases from V and 4 from J; bases not matched to a gene: 8. The CDR3 has 15 residues. CDR3 nucleotides: TGCGCCAGCAGCTTCTCCGGGACTACCCCAGAGACCCAGTACTTC. It translates to CASSFSGTTPETQYF.

Only one count was recorded for this clone. V and J are TRBV7-9 and TRBJ2-1; D unclear. Germline CDR1 reads SEHNR; CDR2 reads FQNEAQ (reference sequence). V lost 1 base and J 5 bases, leaving 9 bases between the germline ends. CDR3 length equals 14 residues. The CDR3 here is CASSLGYLHNEQFF. For the CDR3, the DNA is TGTGCCAGCAGCTTAGGATACTTACACAATGAGCAGTTCTTC.

The chain's CDR3 is CASSVIGARDSRQYF. Here the CDR3 DNA reads TGTGCCAGCAGCGTAATCGGGGCCCGGGACAGCCGGCAGTATTTT. The V call is TRBV9, the J call TRBJ2-3; 7 bases are a match to TRBD1. Germline V gene lookup returns CDR1 SGDLS and CDR2 YYNGEE. The trim removed 1 base at V and 11 bases at J, leaving 13 bases unmatched. CDR3 size: 15 residues.